The TCR beta chain under discussion was sequenced for a study of T cell repertoires in cytomegalovirus infection. Background on the study: Public TCR beta signatures marked donors with CMV infection and the matching HLA.

Trimming cost V 1 base and J 6 bases; bases outside gene matches: 2. CDR3 length equals 14 residues. The V gene's germline CDR1 is SGHRS and CDR2 YFSETQ. Only a few counts were recorded for this clonotype. TCRdb fed the reads into MiXCR, producing one record per CDR3 protein. The sample yields about 600,000 distinct CDR3 sequences, 20% to 25% seen once. The material sequenced was CD8+ T cells from PBMCs. The chain employs TRBV5-1 and TRBJ2-7, with 12 positions matching TRBD2. This TCR was recovered from a human donor in good health (CMV status not recorded). Some clones in this sample may be carry-over from other donors' samples. CDR3 DNA: TGCGCCAGCAGCTTGACTAGCGGGGGGCTCGAGCAGTACGTC. This sequence encodes CASSLTSGGLEQYV.